This is a list of T cell receptor beta chains from one sample in a study of blood T cell repertoires in COVID-19. Measured with immunoSEQ multiplex PCR; TCRdb has only the in-frame clones, and not every one. The table includes under 250,000 clones, less than 90% detected once. What was sequenced was peripheral blood. These receptors originate from a woman aged 40-49 years who had recovered from COVID-19. CDR3s include the opening cysteine and the closing phenylalanine or tryptophan. A D gene is named only where the DNA matches it firmly. Expanded clones get a size class; other rows say once, few or many, or leave the size out.

- - 13 TRBJ2-7 TRBV15 CATSRDPRHEQYF TGTGCCACCAGCAGAGATCCTCGTCACGAGCAGTACTTC
- - 15 TRBJ1-2 TRBV19 CASSIGEQLGYGYTF TGTGCCAGTAGTATAGGGGAGCAGCTTGGGTATGGCTACACCTTC
- TRBD1 15 TRBJ1-6 TRBV30 CAWSPGTALNSPLHF TGTGCCTGGAGTCCCGGGACAGCACTAAATTCACCCCTCCACTTT
- TRBD2 18 TRBJ2-7 TRBV27 CASSLRTSGGLLSYEQYF TGTGCCAGCAGTTTACGGACTAGCGGGGGGCTCCTCTCCTACGAGCAGTACTTC
- TRBD1 13 TRBJ1-2 TRBV12-3/TRBV12-4 CASSFRDSYGYTF TGTGCCAGCAGTTTTCGGGACAGCTATGGCTACACCTTC
- - 11 TRBJ2-4 TRBV29-1 CSVVTANIQYF TGCAGCGTTGTGACAGCTAACATTCAGTACTTC
- TRBD2 15 TRBJ2-1 TRBV6-5 CASSRAAGAYNEQFF TGTGCCAGCAGCCGAGCAGCGGGGGCCTACAATGAGCAGTTCTTC
- TRBD2 14 TRBJ2-3 TRBV6-6 CASTTGGPGDTQYF TGTGCCAGCACCACGGGGGGGCCTGGGGATACGCAGTATTTT
- - 15 TRBJ2-7 TRBV25-1 CASSEFGGSSYEQYF TGTGCCAGCAGTGAATTCGGAGGTTCCTCCTACGAGCAGTACTTC
- TRBD1 12 TRBJ1-2 TRBV2 CASTGVDYGYTF TGTGCCAGTACAGGGGTTGACTATGGCTACACCTTC
once TRBD1 16 TRBJ2-7 TRBV18 CASSPRTGLSSYEQYF TGTGCCAGCTCACCACGGACAGGGCTGAGCTCCTACGAGCAGTACTTC
once TRBD2 15 TRBJ2-1 TRBV7-3 CASSRTSGGYNEQFF TGTGCCAGCAGCCGGACTAGCGGGGGGTACAATGAGCAGTTCTTC
- - 15 TRBJ2-6 TRBV3-1/TRBV3-2 CASSQRGSGANVLTF TGTGCCAGCAGCCAAAGGGGTTCTGGGGCCAACGTCCTGACTTTC
once - 14 TRBJ2-7 TRBV6-1 CASSEVWGWNEQYF TGTGCCAGCAGTGAAGTGTGGGGCTGGAACGAGCAGTACTTC
- - 16 TRBJ2-3 TRBV9 CASSPRTGTSTDTQYF TGTGCCAGCAGCCCGAGGACGGGGACTAGCACAGATACGCAGTATTTT
- - 13 TRBJ1-6 TRBV28 CASSRQADSPLHF TGTGCCAGCAGTAGACAGGCGGACTCACCCCTCCACTTT
few TRBD1 15 TRBJ1-2 TRBV5-1 CASSSGTGFHYGYTF TGCGCCAGCAGCTCTGGGACAGGATTTCACTATGGCTACACCTTC
- - 16 TRBJ2-2 TRBV13 CASSFPFSANTGELFF TGTGCCAGCAGCTTCCCTTTTAGCGCTAACACCGGGGAGCTGTTTTTT
- TRBD2 16 TRBJ2-5 TRBV13 CASSLRLAGGRETQYF TGTGCCAGCAGCTTACGACTAGCGGGGGGGCGAGAGACCCAGTACTTC